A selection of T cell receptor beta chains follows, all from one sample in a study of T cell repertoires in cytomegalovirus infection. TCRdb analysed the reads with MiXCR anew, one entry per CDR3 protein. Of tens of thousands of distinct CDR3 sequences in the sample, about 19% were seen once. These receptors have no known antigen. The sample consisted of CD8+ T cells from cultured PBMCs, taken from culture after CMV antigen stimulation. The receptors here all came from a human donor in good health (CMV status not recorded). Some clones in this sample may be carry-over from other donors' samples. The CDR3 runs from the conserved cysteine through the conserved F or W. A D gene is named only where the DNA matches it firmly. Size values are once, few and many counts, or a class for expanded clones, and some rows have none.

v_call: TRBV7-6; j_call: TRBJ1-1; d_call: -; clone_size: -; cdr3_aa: CASRLNRGADEAFF; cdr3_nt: TGTGCCAGCAGACTTAACCGAGGGGCCGACGAAGCTTTCTTT
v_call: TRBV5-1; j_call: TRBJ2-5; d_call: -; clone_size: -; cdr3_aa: CASSLIMEGETQYF; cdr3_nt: TGCGCCAGCAGCTTGATTATGGAGGGGGAGACCCAGTACTTC
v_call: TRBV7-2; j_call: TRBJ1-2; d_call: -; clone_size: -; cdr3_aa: CASSLGHNYGYTF; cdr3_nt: TGTGCCAGCAGCTTGGGACATAACTATGGCTACACCTTC
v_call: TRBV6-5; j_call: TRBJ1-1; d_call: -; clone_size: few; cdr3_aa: CASSYSSGENTEAFF; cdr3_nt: TGTGCCAGCAGTTACAGTTCGGGGGAGAACACTGAAGCTTTCTTT
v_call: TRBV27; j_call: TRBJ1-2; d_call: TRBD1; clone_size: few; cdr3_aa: CASSRTGERGYTF; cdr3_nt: TGTGCCAGCAGTCGAACAGGGGAAAGGGGCTACACCTTC
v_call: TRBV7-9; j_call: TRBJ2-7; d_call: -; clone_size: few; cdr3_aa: CASSFGGGYEQYF; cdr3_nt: TGTGCCAGCAGCTTTGGCGGAGGATACGAGCAGTACTTC
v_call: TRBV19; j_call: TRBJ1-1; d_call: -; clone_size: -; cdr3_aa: CASSISGRHTEAFF; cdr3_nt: TGTGCCAGTAGTATCTCAGGGAGGCACACTGAAGCTTTCTTT
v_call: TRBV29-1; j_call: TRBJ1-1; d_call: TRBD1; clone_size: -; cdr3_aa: CSGLTGAPEAFF; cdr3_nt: TGCAGCGGCCTGACAGGGGCCCCTGAAGCTTTCTTT
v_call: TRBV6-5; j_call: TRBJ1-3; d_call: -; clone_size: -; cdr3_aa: CASSSPRGVHLSTIYF; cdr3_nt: TGTGCCAGCAGTTCCCCCCGGGGGGTCCACTTGTCCACCATATATTTT
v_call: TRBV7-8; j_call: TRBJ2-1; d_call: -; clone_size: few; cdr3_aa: CASSPSGQSSYNEQFF; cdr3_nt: TGTGCCAGCAGCCCTTCAGGGCAGAGCTCCTACAATGAGCAGTTCTTC
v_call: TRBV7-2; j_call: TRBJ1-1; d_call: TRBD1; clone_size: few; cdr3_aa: CASSSRLNRGQGDYAEAFF; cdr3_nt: TGTGCCAGCAGCTCAAGATTAAACCGAGGACAGGGGGATTACGCTGAAGCTTTCTTT
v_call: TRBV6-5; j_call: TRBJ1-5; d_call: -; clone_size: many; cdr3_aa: CASSYPVRGPYQPQHF; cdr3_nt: TGTGCCAGCAGTTACCCGGTCAGGGGACCGTATCAGCCCCAGCATTTT
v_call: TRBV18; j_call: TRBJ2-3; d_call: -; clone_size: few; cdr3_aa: CASSPETGPDTQYF; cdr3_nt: TGTGCCAGCTCACCGGAGACTGGCCCAGATACGCAGTATTTT
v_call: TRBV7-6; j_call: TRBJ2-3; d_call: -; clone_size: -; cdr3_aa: CASSLDLYITDTQYF; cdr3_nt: TGTGCCAGCAGCTTAGATCTATACATCACAGATACGCAGTATTTT
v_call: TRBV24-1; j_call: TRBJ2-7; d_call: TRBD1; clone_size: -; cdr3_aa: CATSDNRDSTYEQYF; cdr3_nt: TGTGCCACCAGTGATAACCGGGACAGCACCTACGAGCAGTACTTC
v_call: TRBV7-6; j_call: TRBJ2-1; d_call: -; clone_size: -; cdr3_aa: CASSLETPNEQFF; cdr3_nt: TGTGCCAGCAGCTTAGAGACTCCCAATGAGCAGTTCTTC
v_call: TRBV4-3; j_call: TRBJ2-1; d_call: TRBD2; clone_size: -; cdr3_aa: CASSQEVAGVYNEQFF; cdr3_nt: TGCGCCAGCAGCCAAGAAGTAGCGGGGGTCTACAATGAGCAGTTCTTC
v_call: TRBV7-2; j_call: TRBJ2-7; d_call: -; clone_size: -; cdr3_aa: CASSSRGQDAYEQYF; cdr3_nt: TGTGCCAGCAGCTCTAGAGGGCAGGACGCCTACGAGCAGTACTTC
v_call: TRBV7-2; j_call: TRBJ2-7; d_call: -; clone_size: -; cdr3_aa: CASSRPRDGSSYEQYF; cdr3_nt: TGTGCCAGCAGCCGCCCAAGGGACGGCAGCTCCTACGAGCAGTACTTC
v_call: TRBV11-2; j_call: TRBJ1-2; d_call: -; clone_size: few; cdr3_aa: CASSSDRSLANYGYTF; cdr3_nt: TGTGCCAGCAGCTCAGACAGGTCGTTAGCTAACTATGGCTACACCTTC
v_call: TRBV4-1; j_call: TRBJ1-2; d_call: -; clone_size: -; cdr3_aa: CASSQDGGNGYGYTF; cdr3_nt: TGCGCCAGCAGCCAAGATGGGGGGAACGGCTATGGCTACACCTTC
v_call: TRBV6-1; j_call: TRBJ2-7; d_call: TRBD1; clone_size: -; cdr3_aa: CASTSLTGLSYEQYF; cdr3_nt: TGTGCCAGCACCTCCCTGACAGGGCTTTCCTACGAGCAGTACTTC
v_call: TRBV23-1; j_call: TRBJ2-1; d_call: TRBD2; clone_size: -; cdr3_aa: CASSQSTSGGIEMDNEQFF; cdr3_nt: TGCGCCAGCAGTCAATCTACCAGCGGGGGGATCGAAATGGACAATGAGCAGTTCTTC
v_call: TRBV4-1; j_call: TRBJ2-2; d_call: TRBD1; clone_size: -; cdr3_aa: CASSHTGTGGELFF; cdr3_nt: TGCGCCAGCAGCCACACCGGGACAGGGGGGGAGCTGTTTTTT
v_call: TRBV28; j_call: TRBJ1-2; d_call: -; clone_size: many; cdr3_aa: CASRSQGLGGYTF; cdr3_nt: TGTGCCAGCAGAAGCCAGGGTTTGGGTGGCTACACCTTC
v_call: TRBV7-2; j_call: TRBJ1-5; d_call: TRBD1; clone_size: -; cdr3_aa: CASSLASGTGWRESNQPQHF; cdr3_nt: TGTGCCAGCAGCTTAGCGTCAGGGACAGGGTGGAGGGAAAGCAATCAGCCCCAGCATTTT
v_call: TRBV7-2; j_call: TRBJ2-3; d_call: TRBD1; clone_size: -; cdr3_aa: CASSLDTGDTGDRGSTDTQYF; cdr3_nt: TGTGCCAGCAGCTTAGACACAGGCGACACCGGTGACAGGGGAAGCACAGATACGCAGTATTTT
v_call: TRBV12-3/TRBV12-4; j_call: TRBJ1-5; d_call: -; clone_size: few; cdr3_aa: CASRGLNSNQPQHF; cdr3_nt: TGTGCCAGCAGGGGACTTAATAGCAATCAGCCCCAGCATTTT
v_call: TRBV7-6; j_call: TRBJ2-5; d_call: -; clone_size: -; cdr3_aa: CASSLSSSVETQYF; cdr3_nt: TGTGCCAGCAGCTTATCTAGCTCAGTAGAGACCCAGTACTTC
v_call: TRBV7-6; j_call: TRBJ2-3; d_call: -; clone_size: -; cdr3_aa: CATALAGSTDTQYF; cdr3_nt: TGTGCCACCGCCTTGGCGGGGAGTACAGATACGCAGTATTTT
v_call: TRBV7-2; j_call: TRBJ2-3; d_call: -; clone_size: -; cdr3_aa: CASSSGGRLTDTQYF; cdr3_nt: TGTGCCAGCAGCTCAGGGGGGCGTCTCACAGATACGCAGTATTTT
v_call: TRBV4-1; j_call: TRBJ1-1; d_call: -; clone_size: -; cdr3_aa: CASSHQTGNTEAFF; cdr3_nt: TGCGCCAGCAGCCATCAGACAGGGAACACTGAAGCTTTCTTT
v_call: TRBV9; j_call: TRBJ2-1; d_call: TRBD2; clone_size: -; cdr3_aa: CASNPSGRSYNEQFF; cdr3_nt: TGTGCCAGCAATCCTAGCGGGAGATCCTACAATGAGCAGTTCTTC
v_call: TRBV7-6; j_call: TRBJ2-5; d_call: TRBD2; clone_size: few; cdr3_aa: CASSPFGGTSQETQYF; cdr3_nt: TGTGCCAGCAGCCCCTTCGGGGGGACCTCTCAAGAGACCCAGTACTTC
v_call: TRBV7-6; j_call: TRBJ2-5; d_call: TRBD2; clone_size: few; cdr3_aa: CASSPAVIAGRLQETQYF; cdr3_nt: TGTGCCAGCAGCCCCGCGGTAATAGCGGGGCGGCTCCAAGAGACCCAGTACTTC
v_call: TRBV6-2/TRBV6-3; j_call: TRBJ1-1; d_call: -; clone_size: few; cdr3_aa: CASSYSEGLNTEAFF; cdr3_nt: TGTGCCAGCAGTTACTCGGAGGGCCTGAACACTGAAGCTTTCTTT
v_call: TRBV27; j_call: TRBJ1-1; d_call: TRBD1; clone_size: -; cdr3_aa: CASRGTGVWTEAFF; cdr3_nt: TGTGCCAGCAGGGGGACAGGGGTATGGACTGAAGCTTTCTTT
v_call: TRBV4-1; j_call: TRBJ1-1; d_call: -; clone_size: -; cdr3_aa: CASSQGAAMNTEAFF; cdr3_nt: TGCGCCAGCAGCCAGGGGGCGGCCATGAACACTGAAGCTTTCTTT
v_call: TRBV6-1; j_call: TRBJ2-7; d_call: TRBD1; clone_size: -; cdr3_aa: CASSDEGTGSYEQYF; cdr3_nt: TGTGCCAGCAGTGATGAGGGGACAGGTTCCTACGAGCAGTACTTC
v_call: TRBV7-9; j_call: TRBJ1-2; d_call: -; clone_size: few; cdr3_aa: CASSSTPNYGYTF; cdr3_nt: TGTGCCAGCAGCTCGACACCGAACTATGGCTACACCTTC
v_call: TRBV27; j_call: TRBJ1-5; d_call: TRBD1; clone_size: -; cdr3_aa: CASSPRTGGRNQPQHF; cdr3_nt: TGTGCCAGCAGTCCACGAACAGGGGGGAGAAATCAGCCCCAGCATTTT
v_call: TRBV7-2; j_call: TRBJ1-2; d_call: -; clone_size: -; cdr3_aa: CASSPPPANYGYTF; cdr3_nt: TGTGCCAGCAGCCCCCCCCCCGCTAACTATGGCTACACCTTC
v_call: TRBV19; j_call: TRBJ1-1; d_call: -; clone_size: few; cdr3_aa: CASSTRGGLRTEAFF; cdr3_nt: TGTGCCAGTAGTACCCGAGGGGGTCTGAGGACTGAAGCTTTCTTT
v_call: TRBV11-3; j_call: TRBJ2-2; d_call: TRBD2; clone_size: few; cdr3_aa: CASTPGGSTGELFF; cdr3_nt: TGTGCCAGCACTCCGGGGGGTAGCACCGGGGAGCTGTTTTTT
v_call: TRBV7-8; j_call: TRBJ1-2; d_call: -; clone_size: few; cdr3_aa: CASSLGQGYGYTF; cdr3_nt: TGTGCCAGCAGCTTAGGCCAAGGCTATGGCTACACCTTC
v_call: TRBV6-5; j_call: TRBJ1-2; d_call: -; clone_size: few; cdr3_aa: CASSLDTNYGYTF; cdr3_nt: TGTGCCAGCAGCCTCGACACTAACTATGGCTACACCTTC
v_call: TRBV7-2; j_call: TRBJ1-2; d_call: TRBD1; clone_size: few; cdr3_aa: CASRSGQNYGYTF; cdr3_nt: TGTGCCAGCAGATCGGGACAGAATTATGGCTACACCTTC